The clone carrying this TCR beta chain was counted many times. Its target is unknown. CDR1 LGHNT and CDR2 FRNRAP come from the germline V gene. J lost 0 bases, V lost 3 bases, and 1 base had no gene match. The CDR3 totals 15 residues. The data are from a study of CD8+CD57+ T cells in acquired aplastic anemia. General study points: Patients shared 25 to 35 CD8+ CDR3 sequences with controls. Patients versus controls showed no significant CD8+ Simpson's diversity difference.

Template material for TCR beta VDJ and CDR3 profiling consisted of genomic DNA. TCRdb called the reads again in MiXCR, with one record for every CDR3 protein. The data contain 40,000 or so distinct CDR3 sequences, around 80% of them singletons. The material sequenced was sorted CD4+, CD8+, or CD8+CD57+ T cells (not recorded which) from PBMCs. V is TRBV12-5 and J is TRBJ2-1; 8 nucleotides match TRBD1. The receptor's source is a human donor in good health, serving as a control. CDR3 loop: CASGFTGGSYNEQFF. In nucleotides, the CDR3 is TGTGCTAGTGGTTTCACAGGGGGCTCCTACAATGAGCAGTTCTTC.